The 22 T cell receptor beta chains reported below all come from one sample, sequenced in a study of blood T cell repertoires in COVID-19. Assay: immunoSEQ multiplex PCR; the TCRdb copy retains only in-frame clones and omits some. The table records a few hundred thousand clones, approximately 83% of them present only once. What was sequenced was peripheral blood. The receptors originated from a man aged 30 to 39 who had recovered from COVID-19.

This clone has just a few counts. The gene calls are TRBV12-5 and TRBJ1-5, with TRBD1 matching over 8 bases. This CDR3 is built from 16 residues. Germline CDR1 is LGHNT and CDR2 is FRNRAP. With V trimmed by 0 bases and J by 5 bases, 6 bases remained unmatched. CDR3 in DNA: TGTGCTAGTGGTTTGGTACCCGGACAGGGCTATCAGCCCCAGCATTTT. It translates to CASGLVPGQGYQPQHF.

The CDR3 reads CASSLDWSSQPQHF. The CDR3, as DNA: TGTGCCAGTAGTCTCGACTGGTCCAGTCAGCCCCAGCATTTT. V usage is TRBV19 and J usage is TRBJ1-5; D unclear. V lost 5 bases and J lost 6, with 14 bases in between. The CDR3 has 14 residues. Germline V CDR1 and CDR2: LNHDA, SQIVND (reference sequence).

The chain uses TRBV10-3 and TRBJ1-3; D uncertain. V was clipped by 8 bases and J by 9 bases, with 11 bases between them. This CDR3 region has 11 residues. Per the germline V gene, CDR1 is ENHRY and CDR2 is SYGVKD. The chain's CDR3 is CAIRGRGTIYF. CDR3 DNA sequence: TGTGCCATCCGAGGACGGGGCACCATATATTTT.

The rearrangement uses TRBV15 and TRBJ2-7, with 8 bases identical to TRBD1. J lost 4 bases, V lost 6 bases, and 5 bases had no gene match. CDR1 and CDR2 from the germline V gene are LNHNV and YYDKDF (reference sequence). CDR3 size: 13 residues. The CDR3 DNA sequence: TGTGCCACCAGACCGGGACAGGAGTACGAGCAGTACTTC. Amino acid sequence: CATRPGQEYEQYF.

V gene TRBV25-1 combines with J gene TRBJ1-4; 7 positions match TRBD1. This CDR3 comprises 16 residues. Germline CDR1 and CDR2: MGHDK and SYGVNS. With V trimmed by 3 bases and J by 1 base, 5 bases remained unmatched. In DNA form, the CDR3 reads TGTGCCAGCAGTGATGGGACAGCCTTAACTAATGAAAAACTGTTTTTT. Amino acid sequence: CASSDGTALTNEKLFF.

The CDR3 protein is CASSPGDGEQFF. CDR3 in DNA: TGCGCCAGCAGCCCAGGGGACGGTGAGCAGTTCTTC. V gene TRBV5-1 combines with J gene TRBJ2-1; the D gene is possibly TRBD1 (6 bases). The germline V gene encodes CDR1 SGHRS and CDR2 YFSETQ. The CDR3 runs to 12 residues. V was trimmed by 4 bases and J by 9 bases, leaving 11 bases between them. The full variable domain, its missing parts supplied by reference TRBV5-1 and TRBJ2-1, is KAGVTQTPRYLIKTRGQQVTLSCSPISGHRSVSWYQQTPGQGLQFLFEYFSETQRNKGNFPGRFSGRQFSNSRSEMNVSTLELGDSALYLCASSPGDGEQFFGPGTRLTVL.

V and J are TRBV7-6 and TRBJ2-7, with 7 nucleotides matching TRBD2. The CDR3 totals 22 residues. V lost 3 bases, J lost 2 bases, and 28 bases stayed unmatched. The germline gives CDR1 SGHVS, CDR2 FNYEAQ. The chain's CDR3 is CASSLIPAGVSGQIKSPYEQYF. The CDR3 DNA reads as TGTGCCAGCAGCTTGATTCCTGCGGGAGTATCCGGACAAATAAAATCCCCCTACGAGCAGTACTTC. The full variable domain, rest sourced from reference TRBV7-6 and TRBJ2-7, is GAGVSQSPRYKVTKRGQDVALRCDPISGHVSLYWYRQALGQGPEFLTYFNYEAQQDKSGLPNDRFSAERPEGSISTLTIQRTEQRDSAMYRCASSLIPAGVSGQIKSPYEQYFGPGTRLTVT.

This clone has only one observation. The rearrangement joins TRBV11-2 to TRBJ1-6; no clear D gene. CDR3 length: 16 amino acids. V lost 6 bases and J lost 7, with 19 bases in between. Germline CDR1 and CDR2: SGHAT and FQNNGV. CDR3 nucleotide sequence: TGTGCCAGCAGACATCCCGGGGAGGGTCGGAATTCACCCCTCCACTTT. This gives the protein CASRHPGEGRNSPLHF.

The V gene is TRBV27, the J gene TRBJ1-1, with 9 bases that match TRBD1. CDR3 size: 17 residues. J was trimmed by 4 bases and V by 5 bases; bases with no gene match: 14. Per the germline V gene, CDR1 is MNHEY and CDR2 is SMNVEV (reference sequence). Written as DNA, the CDR3 is TGTGCCAGCAGTATTTCGGGGACAGGGTGGGGGAGCACTGAAGCTTTCTTT. Amino acid sequence: CASSISGTGWGSTEAFF.

The DNA for the CDR3 is TGTGCCAGCAGCTTAGTGTTACGGGGGGTGGATGAGCAGTTCTTC. It is translated as CASSLVLRGVDEQFF. The rearrangement uses TRBV13 and TRBJ2-1; 7 bases fit TRBD2. CDR3 size: 15 residues. Unmatched junction bases numbered 8, after V lost 1 base and J lost 8 bases. Germline-derived CDR1 and CDR2 are PRHDT and FYEKMQ (reference sequence).

This clone was counted a single time. The chain employs TRBV12-5 and TRBJ2-5, with D possibly matching TRBD1 (5 bases). Trimming cost V 3 bases and J 4 bases, with 6 bases left between them. The CDR3 sequence is 12 residues long. The germline V gene has CDR1 LGHNT and CDR2 FRNRAP. CDR3: CASGLGVETQYF. The CDR3 nucleotides read TGTGCTAGTGGTTTAGGGGTAGAGACCCAGTACTTC.

The CDR3 loop reads CASSLGQTATNEKLFF. In DNA form, the CDR3 reads TGCGCCAGCAGCTTAGGACAGACGGCAACTAATGAAAAACTGTTTTTT. This chain joins TRBV5-1 and TRBJ1-4; the D gene is possibly TRBD1 (6 bases). CDR3 length equals 16 residues. With 2 bases removed from V and 0 bases from J, the gap between germline ends came to 11 bases. Germline V lookup: CDR1 SGHRS, CDR2 YFSETQ.

The chain is built from TRBV10-2 and TRBJ1-4; 9 bases line up with TRBD1. The CDR3 sequence is 16 residues long. Germline V gene sequence: CDR1 WSHSY, CDR2 SAAADI. V lost 6 bases to trimming and J lost 5 bases; unmatched junction nucleotides: 10. CDR3 DNA: TGCGCCAGCAGCAGCGGGGACAGGGCGGGCAATGAAAAACTGTTTTTT. This codes for CASSSGDRAGNEKLFF.

The rearrangement joins TRBV2 to TRBJ2-7; D is possibly TRBD2 (5 bases). Trimming took 3 bases from V and 7 from J, leaving 13 bases between them. This CDR3 is 13 amino acids long. Germline CDR1 is SNHLY and CDR2 is FYNNEI. The CDR3 loop is CASSEARTGEQYF. The CDR3 DNA reads as TGTGCCAGCAGTGAGGCACGGACGGGGGAGCAGTACTTC.

The chain combines TRBV2 with TRBJ1-5, with 8 nucleotides matching TRBD1. CDR1 and CDR2 from the germline V gene are SNHLY and FYNNEI. After removal of 6 bases from V and 5 bases from J, the junction contained 6 bases not matched to a gene. The CDR3 has 14 residues. The CDR3 spells CASSYGQGDQPQHF. In nucleotides, the CDR3 is TGTGCCAGCAGCTACGGACAGGGCGATCAGCCCCAGCATTTT.

The CDR3 nucleotides read TGTGCCATCAGTCGGACTAGCGGGGGGTCAGATACGCAGTATTTT. It yields the protein CAISRTSGGSDTQYF. This sequence joins TRBV10-3 and TRBJ2-3; 14 bases line up with TRBD2. CDR3 length: 15 amino acids. V dropped 5 bases and J dropped 4; count of bases not matched to a gene: 2. Germline V gene sequence: CDR1 ENHRY, CDR2 SYGVKD.

For the CDR3, the DNA is TGTGCCAGCAGCTTACCGGGGGGCCTTTTCTTC. Protein: CASSLPGGLFF. The chain joins TRBV13 to TRBJ2-1; TRBD2 is a possible D gene (7 bases). CDR1 and CDR2 from the germline V gene are PRHDT and FYEKMQ (reference sequence). The germline V and J ends were trimmed by 2 bases and 16 bases, with 12 bases remaining between them. This CDR3 is built from 11 residues.

This clone has only a few counts. This sample also contains other DNA sequences that code for the same CDR3. This rearrangement joins TRBV4-1 to TRBJ1-1; D is undetermined. CDR3 length equals 14 residues. The germline CDR1 and CDR2 sequences are MGHRA and YSYEKL. Between the trimmed V and J ends, which lost 1 base and 1 base, there was a span of 7 bases. The CDR3 DNA reads as TGCGCCAGCAGCCAAGTTCCGGGGAACACTGAAGCTTTCTTT. Amino acids: CASSQVPGNTEAFF.

The chain has TRBV5-1 and TRBJ2-1, with 7 nucleotides matching TRBD1. J gave up 6 bases and V 0 bases, and 0 bases lay outside the gene matches. Germline values: CDR1 SGHRS, CDR2 YFSETQ. This CDR3 is built from 13 residues. CDR3 sequence (DNA): TGCGCCAGCAGCTTGGGGGACAGCAATGAGCAGTTCTTC. Translation: CASSLGDSNEQFF.

The V call is TRBV6-1, the J call TRBJ1-2; no clear D gene. V lost 2 bases and J 3 bases, leaving 16 bases between the germline ends. Per the germline V gene, CDR1 is MNHNS and CDR2 is SASEGT. The CDR3 consists of 16 residues. As DNA, the CDR3 is TGTGCCAGCAGTGAATCCGGACGGGCGGACTACTATGGCTACACCTTC. This sequence encodes CASSESGRADYYGYTF.

The DNA of the CDR3 is TGTGCCAGCAGCGCTCGGACAGACTCCTACGAGCAGTACTTC. The encoded protein is CASSARTDSYEQYF. The chain combines TRBV9 with TRBJ2-7; TRBD1 might be the D (6 bases). V dropped 3 bases and J dropped 0 bases, with 10 bases sitting between them. In germline, CDR1 is SGDLS, CDR2 YYNGEE. The CDR3 loop spans 14 amino acids. The full variable domain, completed using reference TRBV9 and TRBJ2-7, is DSGVTQTPKHLITATGQRVTLRCSPRSGDLSVYWYQQSLDQGLQFLIQYYNGEERAKGNILERFSAQQFPDLHSELNLSSLELGDSALYFCASSARTDSYEQYFGPGTRLTVT.

The chain links TRBV5-1 to TRBJ2-5; D might be TRBD1 (6 bases). From germline, CDR1 is SGHRS and CDR2 YFSETQ. This CDR3 comprises 14 residues. V was shortened by 3 bases and J by 3 bases, with 12 bases between the two germline ends. The CDR3 nucleotides are TGCGCCAGCAGCTATGGGGGCAGTGAAGAGACCCAGTACTTC. Translation: CASSYGGSEETQYF.